What follows are 19 T cell receptor beta chains derived from one specimen sequenced in a study of T cell responses to AZD1222 COVID-19 vaccine. Sequenced by immunoSEQ multiplex PCR; TCRdb stores in-frame clones only, minus some. Of 120,000 to 150,000 clones listed, about nine tenths are singletons. The starting material was peripheral blood, obtained on day 0 of AZD1222 vaccination. All receptors derive from an adult in good health.

This clone occurred once. The chain has TRBV19 and TRBJ2-2; D tentatively reads TRBD1 or TRBD2 (6 bases each). This CDR3 region has 16 residues. Germline V gene sequence: CDR1 LNHDA, CDR2 SQIVND (reference sequence). Between the trimmed V and J ends, which lost 3 bases and 6 bases, there was a span of 17 bases. CDR3 region: CASSIGGLGGAGELFF. CDR3 nucleotides: TGTGCCAGTAGTATTGGGGGACTTGGGGGCGCCGGGGAGCTGTTTTTT.

The CDR3 region is CASSMRRTSTDTQYF. CDR3 in DNA: TGTGCCAGTAGTATGAGAAGGACGTCCACAGATACGCAGTATTTT. This rearrangement joins TRBV19 to TRBJ2-3; no definite D call. The ends were cut back, 3 bases at V and 2 bases at J, with 12 bases in the middle. CDR3 length equals 15 residues. CDR1 is LNHDA and CDR2 is SQIVND in the germline V gene (reference sequence).

This chain links TRBV19 with TRBJ1-5; no clear D gene. Germline V gene sequence: CDR1 LNHDA, CDR2 SQIVND (reference sequence). V gave up 8 bases and J gave up 2 bases, with 19 bases separating them. This CDR3 is built from 16 residues. The CDR3 loop reads CASSTPLGLGNQPQHF. The CDR3 nucleotides read TGTGCCAGTTCAACACCACTGGGGTTAGGCAATCAGCCCCAGCATTTT.

The genes are TRBV4-1 and TRBJ2-1; maybe TRBD1 (7 bases). Per the germline V gene, CDR1 is MGHRA and CDR2 is YSYEKL. The V end was cut by 0 bases, the J end by 3 bases, with 18 bases between. This CDR3 contains 18 residues. The CDR3 protein is CASSQDLVRDRRYNEQFF. The CDR3 DNA sequence: TGCGCCAGCAGCCAAGATCTTGTGCGGGACAGACGCTACAATGAGCAGTTCTTC.

The gene calls are TRBV5-4 and TRBJ2-7, with 10 nucleotides matching TRBD2. Germline V gives CDR1 SGHNT, CDR2 YYREEE (reference sequence). The V and J ends lost 6 bases and 6 bases, in that order; junction bases with no gene match: 9. The CDR3 has 14 amino acids. Written as DNA, the CDR3 is TGTGCCAGCACGCTAGCGGGAGCCGGATCCGAGCAGTACTTC. Translated: CASTLAGAGSEQYF.

V is TRBV11-1 and J is TRBJ2-1, with D tentatively TRBD2 (6 bases). The CDR3 runs 15 residues. Trimming removed 1 base at V and 2 bases at J, with 9 bases between. Germline CDR1 and CDR2: SGHAT and FQDESV (reference sequence). DNA of the CDR3: TGTGCCAGCAGCTTAGAGTCTAGCGCCTACAATGAGCAGTTCTTC. Translated, it gives CASSLESSAYNEQFF.

The rearrangement joins TRBV13 to TRBJ2-1; no clear D. The CDR3 has 15 amino acids. Per the germline V gene, CDR1 is PRHDT and CDR2 is FYEKMQ (reference sequence). V lost 8 bases and J 7 bases, leaving 21 bases between the germline ends. The CDR3 is CASVGSGASGNEQFF. The CDR3 DNA sequence: TGTGCCAGCGTGGGCAGTGGTGCTAGTGGGAATGAGCAGTTCTTC.

The chain joins TRBV18 to TRBJ1-1; no definite D call. The germline gives CDR1 KGHSH, CDR2 LQKENI. Trimming stripped 6 bases from V and 0 bases from J, with 14 bases between. The CDR3 sequence is 15 residues long. This chain's CDR3 is CASSPRTEMNTEAFF. DNA of the CDR3: TGTGCCAGCTCGCCTCGGACGGAGATGAACACTGAAGCTTTCTTT.

CDR3 loop: CASSQGSGGYTF. CDR3 nucleotides: TGTGCCAGCAGCCAAGGCTCCGGGGGCTACACCTTC. The chain employs TRBV3-1 (or the pseudogene TRBV3-2) and TRBJ1-2; no reliable D call. This CDR3 has 12 residues. Per germline, CDR1 LGHDT and CDR2 YNNKEL (reference sequence). V gave up 1 base and J gave up 8 bases, with 8 bases separating them.

The J gene is TRBJ1-1, the V gene TRBV9; D uncertain. Germline V gene lookup returns CDR1 SGDLS and CDR2 YYNGEE. V lost 0 bases, J lost 2 bases, and 8 bases lay in between. CDR3 size: 14 residues. CDR3 nucleotides: TGTGCCAGCAGCGTAGTTCCGACTAACACTGAAGCTTTCTTT. This sequence encodes CASSVVPTNTEAFF.

The V call is TRBV4-1, the J call TRBJ1-2, with D perhaps matching TRBD1 (5 bases). The CDR3 runs to 15 residues. The V end was cut by 4 bases, the J end by 0 bases, with 12 bases between. CDR1 and CDR2 from the germline V gene are MGHRA and YSYEKL. The CDR3 sequence: CASSPRQTPNYGYTF. The CDR3 region has the DNA TGCGCCAGCAGCCCCCGACAGACCCCTAACTATGGCTACACCTTC.

This chain uses TRBV5-1 with TRBJ1-6; D call uncertain. Germline CDR1 is SGHRS and CDR2 is YFSETQ. Deletions cut 2 bases from V and 7 bases from J, with 13 bases between. The CDR3 totals 15 residues. The CDR3 DNA sequence: TGCGCCAGCAGCTTCCCCAATTTCGGAAATTCACCCCTCCACTTT. Residues: CASSFPNFGNSPLHF.

The V and J genes are TRBV3-1 (or the pseudogene TRBV3-2) and TRBJ1-1, with D possibly matching TRBD1 (6 bases). This CDR3 contains 21 residues. V was clipped by 3 bases and J by 0 bases, with 29 bases between them. The germline gives CDR1 LGHDT, CDR2 YNNKEL (reference sequence). The CDR3 DNA reads TGTGCCAGCAGCCAGGATCCCCTTCATCCCGGGACAAGTATCGTGAACACTGAAGCTTTCTTT. Protein sequence: CASSQDPLHPGTSIVNTEAFF.

The J gene is TRBJ1-4, the V gene TRBV19; D gene uncertain. Trimming removed 11 bases at V and 8 bases at J, with 18 bases between. Per the germline V gene, CDR1 is LNHDA and CDR2 is SQIVND (reference sequence). The CDR3 is 13 amino acids. CDR3 residues: CAAQDIPGEKLFF. CDR3 DNA: TGTGCCGCCCAAGACATTCCCGGGGAAAAACTGTTTTTT.

Regarding this clone: At one end, the junction sequence differs from germline, possibly due to a read error. The chain uses TRBV29-1 and TRBJ1-2, with 8 nucleotides matching TRBD1. Germline CDR1 SQVTM, CDR2 ANQGSEA. The CDR3 covers 14 residues. The CDR3 protein is CLVPEDRANYGYTF. The CDR3 bases are TGTCTAGTCCCAGAGGACAGGGCCAACTATGGCTACACCTTC.

This rearrangement joins TRBV14 to TRBJ1-1, with no clear D. The CDR3 is 15 amino acids. CDR1 and CDR2 from the germline V gene are SGHDN and FVKESK. Between the trimmed V and J ends, which lost 1 base and 0 bases, there was a span of 9 bases. The chain's CDR3 is CASSQAAGMNTEAFF. Here the CDR3 DNA reads TGTGCCAGCAGCCAAGCGGCCGGGATGAACACTGAAGCTTTCTTT.

V and J are TRBV2 and TRBJ1-1; TRBD1 is a possible D gene (5 bases). Germline CDR1 and CDR2: SNHLY and FYNNEI. This CDR3 comprises 16 residues. Trimming took 6 bases from V and 2 from J, leaving 19 bases between them. CDR3 loop: CASSRDGVKSNTEAFF. The DNA of the CDR3 is TGTGCCAGCAGCCGGGACGGGGTCAAGAGTAACACTGAAGCTTTCTTT. The full variable domain, in which reference TRBV2 and TRBJ1-1 provide the parts outside the CDR3, is EPEVTQTPSHQVTQMGQEVILRCVPISNHLYFYWYRQILGQKVEFLVSFYNNEISEKSEIFDDQFSVERPDGSNFTLKIRSTKLEDSAMYFCASSRDGVKSNTEAFFGQGTRLTVV.

To note about this clone: The same CDR3 also results from other DNA sequences found in this sample. The rearrangement uses TRBV9 and TRBJ1-1; 7 bases align to TRBD1. CDR3 size: 13 residues. Germline-derived CDR1 and CDR2 are SGDLS and YYNGEE. Trimming took 0 bases from V and 8 from J; bases not matched to a gene: 4. CDR3 nucleotides: TGTGCCAGCAGCGTAGGGACAGGCACCGAAGCTTTCTTT. It is translated as CASSVGTGTEAFF. Based on the CDR3 plus reference TRBV9 and TRBJ1-1, the full variable domain is DSGVTQTPKHLITATGQRVTLRCSPRSGDLSVYWYQQSLDQGLQFLIQYYNGEERAKGNILERFSAQQFPDLHSELNLSSLELGDSALYFCASSVGTGTEAFFGQGTRLTVV.

The chain is built from TRBV14 and TRBJ1-1; no firm D call. V lost 4 bases and J 2 bases, leaving 8 bases between the germline ends. The CDR3 loop spans 13 amino acids. The V gene's germline CDR1 is SGHDN and CDR2 FVKESK. CDR3 loop: CASSLLYNTEAFF. The CDR3, as DNA: TGTGCCAGCAGCCTTTTATACAACACTGAAGCTTTCTTT.